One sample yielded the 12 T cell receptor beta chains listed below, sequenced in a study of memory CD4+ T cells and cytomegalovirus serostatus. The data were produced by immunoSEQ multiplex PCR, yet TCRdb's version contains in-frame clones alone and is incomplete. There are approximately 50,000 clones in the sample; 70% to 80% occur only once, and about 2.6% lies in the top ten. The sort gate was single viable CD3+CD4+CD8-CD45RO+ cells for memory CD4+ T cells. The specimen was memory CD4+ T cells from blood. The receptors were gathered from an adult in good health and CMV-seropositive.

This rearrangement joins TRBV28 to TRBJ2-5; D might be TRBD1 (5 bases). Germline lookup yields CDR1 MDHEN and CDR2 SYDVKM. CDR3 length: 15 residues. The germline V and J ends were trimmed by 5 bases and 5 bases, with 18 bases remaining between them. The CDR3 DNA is TGTGCCAGCAGTAGCCCAAGGGGCGCCACGGAGACCCAGTACTTC. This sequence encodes CASSSPRGATETQYF.

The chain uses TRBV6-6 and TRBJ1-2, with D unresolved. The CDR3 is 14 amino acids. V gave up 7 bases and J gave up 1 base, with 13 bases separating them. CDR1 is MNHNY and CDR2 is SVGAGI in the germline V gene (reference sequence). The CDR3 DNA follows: TGTGCCAGCATGGCGACTCAGGATAACTATGGCTACACCTTC. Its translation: CASMATQDNYGYTF.

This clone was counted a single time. The CDR3 region has the DNA TGTGCCAGCAGTTACTCGACAGGCGGCAAAGGGGAGACCCAGTACTTC. This encodes CASSYSTGGKGETQYF. The rearrangement uses TRBV6-5 and TRBJ2-5, with a possible D match to TRBD1 (6 bases). Germline CDR1 MNHEY, CDR2 SVGAGI. This CDR3 has 16 amino acids. V was clipped by 0 bases and J by 5 bases, with 16 bases between them.

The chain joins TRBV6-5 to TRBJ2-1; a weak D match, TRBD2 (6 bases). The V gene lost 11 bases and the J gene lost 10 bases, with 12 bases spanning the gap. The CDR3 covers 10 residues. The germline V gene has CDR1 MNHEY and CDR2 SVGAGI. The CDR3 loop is CAVSRGEQFF. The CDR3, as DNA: TGTGCCGTGTCGCGGGGAGAGCAGTTCTTC.

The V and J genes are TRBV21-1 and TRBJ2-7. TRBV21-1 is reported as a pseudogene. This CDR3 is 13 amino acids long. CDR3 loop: CASSTRQDYEQYV. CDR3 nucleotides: TGTGCCAGCAGCACAAGACAGGACTACGAGCAGTACGTC.

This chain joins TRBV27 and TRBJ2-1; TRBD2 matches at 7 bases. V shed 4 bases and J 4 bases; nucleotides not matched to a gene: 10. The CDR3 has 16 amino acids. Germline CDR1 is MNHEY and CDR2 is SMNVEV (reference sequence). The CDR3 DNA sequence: TGTGCCAGCAGTTATCCCGGCGGGAGTGGGTACAATGAGCAGTTCTTC. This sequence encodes CASSYPGGSGYNEQFF.

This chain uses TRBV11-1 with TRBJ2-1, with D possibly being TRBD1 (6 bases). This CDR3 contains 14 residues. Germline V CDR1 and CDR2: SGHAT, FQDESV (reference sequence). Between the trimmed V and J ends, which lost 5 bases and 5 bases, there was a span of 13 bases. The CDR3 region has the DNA TGTGCCAGCAGCCAGGGGACGGGTAACAATGAGCAGTTCTTC. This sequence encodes CASSQGTGNNEQFF.

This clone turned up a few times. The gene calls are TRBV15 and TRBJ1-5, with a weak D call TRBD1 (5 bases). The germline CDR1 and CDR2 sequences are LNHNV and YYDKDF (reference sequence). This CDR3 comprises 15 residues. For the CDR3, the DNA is TGTGTCTTAAGCGGGGACTGCTTTTACAATCAGCCCCAGCATTTT. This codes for CVLSGDCFYNQPQHF.

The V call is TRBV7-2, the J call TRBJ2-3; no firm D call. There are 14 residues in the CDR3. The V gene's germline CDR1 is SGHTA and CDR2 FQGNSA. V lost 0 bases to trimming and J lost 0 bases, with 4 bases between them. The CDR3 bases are TGTGCCAGCAGCTTAGCACTAAGCACAGATACGCAGTATTTT. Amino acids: CASSLALSTDTQYF. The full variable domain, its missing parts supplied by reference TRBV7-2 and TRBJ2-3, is GAGVSQSPSNKVTEKGKDVELRCDPISGHTALYWYRQSLGQGLEFLIYFQGNSAPDKSGLPSDRFSAERTGGSVSTLTIQRTQQEDSAVYLCASSLALSTDTQYFGPGTRLTVL.

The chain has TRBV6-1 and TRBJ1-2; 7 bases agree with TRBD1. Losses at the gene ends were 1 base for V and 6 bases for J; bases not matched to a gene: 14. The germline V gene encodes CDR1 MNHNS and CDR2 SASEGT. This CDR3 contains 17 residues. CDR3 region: CASSEEGQAPPGDGYTF. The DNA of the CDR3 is TGTGCCAGCAGTGAAGAAGGACAGGCCCCACCTGGTGATGGCTACACCTTC.

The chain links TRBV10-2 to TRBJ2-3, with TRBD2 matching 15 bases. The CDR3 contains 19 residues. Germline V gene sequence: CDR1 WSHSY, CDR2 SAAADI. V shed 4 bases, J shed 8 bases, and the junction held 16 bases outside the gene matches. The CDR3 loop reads CASSALGLAGGSYASTQYF. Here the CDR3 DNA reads TGCGCCAGCAGTGCCCTAGGACTAGCGGGAGGGTCCTATGCTAGTACGCAGTATTTT.

The CDR3 here is CASTSSGNTIYF. The DNA for the CDR3 is TGTGCCAGCACGAGCTCTGGAAACACCATATATTTT. The V gene is TRBV6-5, the J gene TRBJ1-3; D gene uncertain. Trimming took off 7 bases at V and 0 bases at J, with 4 bases between the two ends. The CDR3 runs 12 residues. Germline CDR1 is MNHEY and CDR2 is SVGAGI.